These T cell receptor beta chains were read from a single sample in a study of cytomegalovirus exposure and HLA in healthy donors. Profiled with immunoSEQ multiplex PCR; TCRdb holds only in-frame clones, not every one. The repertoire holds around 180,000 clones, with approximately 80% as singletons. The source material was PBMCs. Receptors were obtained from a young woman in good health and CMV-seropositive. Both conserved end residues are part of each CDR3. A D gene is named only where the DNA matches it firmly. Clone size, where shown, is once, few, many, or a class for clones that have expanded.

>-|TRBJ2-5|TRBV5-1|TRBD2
CASSPETSGEMETQYF
TGCGCCAGCAGCCCCGAGACTAGCGGGGAAATGGAGACCCAGTACTTC
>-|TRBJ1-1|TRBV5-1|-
CASSLATGSTEAFF
TGCGCCAGCAGCTTGGCTACCGGGAGCACTGAAGCTTTCTTT
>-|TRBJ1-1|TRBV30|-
CAWSVPGREAFF
TGTGCCTGGAGTGTACCGGGGAGGGAAGCTTTCTTT
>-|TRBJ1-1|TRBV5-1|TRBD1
CASSLLGQGARRSTEAFF
TGCGCCAGCAGCTTGCTGGGACAGGGGGCGCGGAGGTCCACTGAAGCTTTCTTT
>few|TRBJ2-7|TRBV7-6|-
CASSTGVEDEQYF
TGTGCCAGCTCGACGGGGGTGGAAGACGAGCAGTACTTC
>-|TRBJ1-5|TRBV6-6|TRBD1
CASSYFGQEQPQHF
TGTGCCAGCAGTTACTTTGGACAGGAACAGCCCCAGCATTTT
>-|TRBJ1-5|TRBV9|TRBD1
CASSGDSVSQPQHF
TGTGCCAGCAGCGGGGACAGTGTCAGTCAGCCCCAGCATTTT
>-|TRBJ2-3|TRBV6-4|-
CASSDLGGTDTQYF
TGTGCCAGCAGTGACCTAGGAGGCACAGATACGCAGTATTTT
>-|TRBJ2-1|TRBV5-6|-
CASSPGQLNEQFF
TGTGCCAGCAGCCCCGGACAGTTAAATGAGCAGTTCTTC
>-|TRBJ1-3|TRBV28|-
CASSFWGGSSGNTIYF
TGTGCCAGCAGTTTTTGGGGCGGCAGCTCTGGAAACACCATATATTTT
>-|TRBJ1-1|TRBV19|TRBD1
CASSSRGRGLGTEAFF
TGTGCCAGTAGTAGCAGGGGGCGAGGTTTGGGCACTGAAGCTTTCTTT
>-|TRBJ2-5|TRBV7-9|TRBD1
CASSRQGIPQETQYF
TGTGCCAGCAGTCGACAGGGAATCCCCCAAGAGACCCAGTACTTC
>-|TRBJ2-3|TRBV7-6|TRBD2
CASSKAGGRGDTQYF
TGTGCCAGCAGTAAAGCGGGGGGGCGAGGAGATACGCAGTATTTT
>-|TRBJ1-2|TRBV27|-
CASSLGTNYGYTF
TGTGCCAGCAGCCTGGGCACAAACTATGGCTACACCTTC
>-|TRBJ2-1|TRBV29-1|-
CSVGTGWEFF
TGCAGCGTTGGGACTGGATGGGAGTTCTTC
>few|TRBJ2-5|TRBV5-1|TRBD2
CASSDRLAGRETQYF
TGCGCCAGCAGTGATAGACTAGCGGGGCGGGAGACCCAGTACTTC
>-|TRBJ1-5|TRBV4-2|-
CASSQEGAEGQPQHF
TGTGCCAGCAGCCAAGAGGGGGCCGAAGGTCAGCCCCAGCATTTT
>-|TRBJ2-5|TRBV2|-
CASSTGQPQETQYF
TGTGCCAGCAGTACCGGACAGCCACAAGAGACCCAGTACTTC
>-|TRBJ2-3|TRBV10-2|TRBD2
CASSRGGTQYF
TGCGCCAGCAGCCGCGGGGGAACGCAGTATTTT
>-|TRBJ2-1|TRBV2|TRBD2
CASSTKLAGGPGEQFF
TGTGCCAGCAGCACAAAACTAGCGGGGGGGCCGGGTGAGCAGTTCTTC
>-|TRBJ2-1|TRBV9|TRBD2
CASTERGSGEYNEQFF
TGTGCCAGCACCGAAAGAGGGAGCGGGGAATACAATGAGCAGTTCTTC